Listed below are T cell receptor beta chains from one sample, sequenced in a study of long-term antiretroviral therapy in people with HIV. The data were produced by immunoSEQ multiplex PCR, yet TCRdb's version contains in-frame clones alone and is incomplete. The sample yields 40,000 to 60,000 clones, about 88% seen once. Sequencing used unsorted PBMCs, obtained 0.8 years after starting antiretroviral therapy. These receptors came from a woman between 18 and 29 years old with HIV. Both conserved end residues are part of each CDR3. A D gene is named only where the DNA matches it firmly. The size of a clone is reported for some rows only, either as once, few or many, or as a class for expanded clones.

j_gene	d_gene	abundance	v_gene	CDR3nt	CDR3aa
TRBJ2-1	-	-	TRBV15	TGTGCCACCAGCAGACCCGGGACCAACAATGAGCAGTTCTTC	CATSRPGTNNEQFF
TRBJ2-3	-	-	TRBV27	TGTGCCAGCCAGGGAGGGGGGACAGATACGCAGTATTTT	CASQGGGTDTQYF
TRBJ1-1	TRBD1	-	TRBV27	TGTGCCAGTACAAGGATCGGTCAGGGGGTTAAGTTGGCTTTCTTT	CASTRIGQGVKLAFF
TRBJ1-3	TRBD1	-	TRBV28	TGTGCCAGCAGTTTCACAGCAGTTTATAACGGCAGGGGGGATGGAAACACCATATATTTT	CASSFTAVYNGRGDGNTIYF
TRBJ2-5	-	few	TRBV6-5	TGTGCCAGCGGCCCAGGGGGGGTTATAGAGACCCAGTACTTC	CASGPGGVIETQYF
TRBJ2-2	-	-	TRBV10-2	TGCGCCAGCAGTCAGAGTCTTGGGGAGCTGTTTTTT	CASSQSLGELFF
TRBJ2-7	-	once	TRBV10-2	TGCGCCAGCAGTGCGGGCACCTACGAGCAGTACTTC	CASSAGTYEQYF
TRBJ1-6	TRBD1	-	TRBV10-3	TGTGCCACCCGGGGCGGCGGGACAGGAAATTCACCCCTCCACTTT	CATRGGGTGNSPLHF
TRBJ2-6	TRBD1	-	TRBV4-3	TGCGCCAGCAGCCAAACGCCGGGACAGGCTAACTCTGGGGCCAACGTCCTGACTTTC	CASSQTPGQANSGANVLTF
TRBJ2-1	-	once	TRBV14	TGTGCCAGCAGCCAAAAACTCGAACCTCTCTACAATGAGCAGTTCTTC	CASSQKLEPLYNEQFF
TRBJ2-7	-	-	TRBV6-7	TGTGCCGGGCCTCTGGGACCCCTCTACGAGCAGTACTTC	CAGPLGPLYEQYF
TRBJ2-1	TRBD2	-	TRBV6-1	TGTGCCAGCAGTGAACGGGCGGGAGGCCCCCCCAATGAGCAGTTCTTC	CASSERAGGPPNEQFF
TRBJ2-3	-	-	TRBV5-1	TGCGCCAGCCTGTTGGAGAGATCTAGCACAGATACGCAGTATTTT	CASLLERSSTDTQYF
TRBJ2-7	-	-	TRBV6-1	TGTGCCAGCACCTTTAGCGGAACCTACGAGCAGTACTTC	CASTFSGTYEQYF
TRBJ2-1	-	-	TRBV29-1	TGCAGCGTTGAAGATGATAGGGGGGTATTCGGGCAGTTCTTC	CSVEDDRGVFGQFF
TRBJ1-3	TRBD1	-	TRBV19	TGTGCCAGTAATACAGGGGTCGGAAACACCATATATTTT	CASNTGVGNTIYF
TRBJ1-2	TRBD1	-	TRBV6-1	TGTGCCAGCAGTCCCGGGACAGGGGTTGGCTACACCTTC	CASSPGTGVGYTF
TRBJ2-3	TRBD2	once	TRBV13	TGTGCCAGCAGCTTAGCAACTAGCGGGAGTGTGGATACGCAGTATTTT	CASSLATSGSVDTQYF
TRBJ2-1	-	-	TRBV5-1	TGCGCCAGCAGAATCAATATAGCACCGAACAATGAGCAGTTCTTC	CASRINIAPNNEQFF
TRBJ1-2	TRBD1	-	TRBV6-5	TGTGCCAGCAGTTACTTCCAACAGGGGGGGCATGGCTACACCTTC	CASSYFQQGGHGYTF
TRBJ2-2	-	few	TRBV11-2	TGTGCCAGCAGTTGGACCAGGGGGAGGTCCGGGGAGCTGTTTTTT	CASSWTRGRSGELFF
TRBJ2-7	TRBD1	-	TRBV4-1	TGCGCCAGCAGCCAAGTGGGACAGTCTGCCGAGCAGTACTTC	CASSQVGQSAEQYF
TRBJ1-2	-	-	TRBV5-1	TGCGCCAGCAGCTTGGGGACCATACAGTACAACTATGGCTACACCTTC	CASSLGTIQYNYGYTF
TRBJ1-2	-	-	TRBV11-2	TGTGCCAGCAGCTCTCGGAGTTCAGCTAACTATGGCTACACCTTC	CASSSRSSANYGYTF
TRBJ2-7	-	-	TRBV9	TGTGCCAGCAGCGCCGATCCGGACTGGTACTACGAGCAGTACTTC	CASSADPDWYYEQYF
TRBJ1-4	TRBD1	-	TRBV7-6	TGTGCCAGCAGCTTACGGGACAGGGGTGCAACTAATGAAAAACTGTTTTTT	CASSLRDRGATNEKLFF
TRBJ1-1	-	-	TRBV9	TGTGCCAGCAGCGTAGTAGCTCGGAGGAACACTGAAGCTTTCTTT	CASSVVARRNTEAFF
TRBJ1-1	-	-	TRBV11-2	TGTGCCAGCAGCCAACGGGGATTCAACACTGAAGCTTTCTTT	CASSQRGFNTEAFF
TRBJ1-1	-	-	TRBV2	TGTGCCAGCAGTGACGTCGGGGACATTGAAGCTTTCTTT	CASSDVGDIEAFF
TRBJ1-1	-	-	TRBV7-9	TGTGCCAGCAGCTTAGGGCGCACTGAAGCTTTCTTT	CASSLGRTEAFF
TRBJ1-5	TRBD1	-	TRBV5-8	TGTGCCAGCAGCCGGGGGACAGGGGTTAGTAGCAATCAGCCCCAGCATTTT	CASSRGTGVSSNQPQHF
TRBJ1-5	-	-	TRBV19	TGTGCCAGTAGTATTTTTGAGGCAGGCAATCAGCCCCAGCATTTT	CASSIFEAGNQPQHF
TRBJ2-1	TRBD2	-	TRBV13	TGTGCCAGCAGCTGGAGCGGGAGGATAGAGGATGAGCAGTTCTTC	CASSWSGRIEDEQFF
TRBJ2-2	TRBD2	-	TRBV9	TGTGCCAGCAGCGTAAGACTAGCGGGAGATTTGGTCACCGGGGAGCTGTTTTTT	CASSVRLAGDLVTGELFF
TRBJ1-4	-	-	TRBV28	TGTGCCTCCCGAACGGGCGCAACAACTAATGAAAAACTGTTTTTT	CASRTGATTNEKLFF
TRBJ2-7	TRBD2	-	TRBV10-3	TGTGCCATCAGTGAGGGTGGACTAGCTGACTACGAGCAGTACTTC	CAISEGGLADYEQYF
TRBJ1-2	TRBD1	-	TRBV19	TGTGCCTCCCGACAGGGGGTTTCCTCCGGCTACACCTTC	CASRQGVSSGYTF